Presented here are 31 T cell receptor beta chains from one specimen sequenced in a study of blood T cell repertoires in COVID-19. Using immunoSEQ multiplex PCR, the repertoire was profiled, and TCRdb retains in-frame clones only, with some absent. Of some 360,000 clones listed, approximately 90% are singletons. What was sequenced was peripheral blood. The receptors here all came from a woman aged 60-70 years with COVID-19, enrolled during active disease.

The chain carries TRBV7-9 and TRBJ1-4; D is ambiguous. Germline V gene data show CDR1 as SEHNR and CDR2 as FQNEAQ (reference sequence). The CDR3 length is 13 residues. Trimming left V 5 bases short and J 15 bases short, with 19 bases between. The CDR3 loop is CASSPPSGEKMFF. The CDR3 coding sequence is TGTGCCAGCAGCCCCCCGTCCGGGGAAAAGATGTTTTTT.

This clone was recorded once. The V call is TRBV3-1 (or the pseudogene TRBV3-2), the J call TRBJ1-6; TRBD1 agrees at 11 bases. From germline, CDR1 is LGHDT and CDR2 YNNKEL (reference sequence). The CDR3 is made up of 15 amino acids. V trimming: 4 bases; J trimming: 10 bases; junction bases outside the gene matches: 6. CDR3 DNA sequence: TGTGCCAGCAGCCTCGAGGGACAGGGGGTATCACCCCTCCACTTT. Its translation is CASSLEGQGVSPLHF.

This chain connects TRBV6-5 to TRBJ2-1, with 9 bases aligning to TRBD1. The ends lost 4 bases at V and 5 bases at J; junction bases unmatched: 6. The CDR3 has 15 amino acids. CDR1 is MNHEY, CDR2 SVGAGI, per germline. CDR3 nucleotide sequence: TGTGCCAGCAGTTCCCCGGGACAGGGAAACAATGAGCAGTTCTTC. Protein product: CASSSPGQGNNEQFF.

The chain uses TRBV6-5 and TRBJ1-3, with D perhaps matching TRBD1 (5 bases). Germline CDR1 MNHEY, CDR2 SVGAGI. The CDR3 is made up of 15 amino acids. Trimming stripped 5 bases from V and 2 bases from J, with 13 bases between. The CDR3 protein is CASSIQWGAGNTIYF. The CDR3 DNA sequence: TGTGCCAGCAGTATACAATGGGGCGCTGGAAACACCATATATTTT.

Of note for this clone: Other nucleotide sequences in the sample specify the same CDR3. The gene calls are TRBV5-1 and TRBJ1-1; no clear D. The CDR3 is 14 residues long. From germline, CDR1 is SGHRS and CDR2 YFSETQ. Trimming took 0 bases from V and 1 from J, leaving 7 bases between them. The CDR3 loop is CASSLGRGNTEAFF. DNA for the CDR3: TGCGCCAGCAGCTTGGGGCGGGGGAACACTGAAGCTTTCTTT.

The genes are TRBV2 and TRBJ1-2; 7 nucleotides line up with TRBD1. Per germline, CDR1 SNHLY and CDR2 FYNNEI. With 5 bases clipped from V and 1 base from J, the junction kept 7 bases outside the gene matches. The CDR3 is 15 residues long. The CDR3: CASSIDREVNYGYTF. The CDR3 nucleotides read TGTGCCAGCAGTATCGACAGGGAGGTTAACTATGGCTACACCTTC.

This chain joins TRBV5-1 and TRBJ2-4; 11 bases match TRBD1. Trimming cost V 0 bases and J 6 bases; bases outside gene matches: 2. Germline lookup yields CDR1 SGHRS and CDR2 YFSETQ. CDR3 length: 15 residues. CDR3 residues: CASSLVDRGPNIQYF. Here the CDR3 DNA reads TGCGCCAGCAGCTTGGTGGACAGGGGGCCAAACATTCAGTACTTC.

The chain combines TRBV6-5 with TRBJ1-2; TRBD1 matches at 9 bases. Unmatched junction bases numbered 0, after V lost 0 bases and J lost 4 bases. This CDR3 contains 14 residues. Germline lookup yields CDR1 MNHEY and CDR2 SVGAGI. The DNA of the CDR3 is TGTGCCAGCAGTTACTCGGGACAGGGCTATGGCTACACCTTC. Translating gives CASSYSGQGYGYTF.

This clone was seen a single time. The gene calls are TRBV11-2 and TRBJ1-1; TRBD1 matches at 11 bases. The CDR3 length is 14 residues. CDR1 is SGHAT and CDR2 is FQNNGV in the germline V gene. Trimming took 4 bases from V and 9 from J; bases not matched to a gene: 7. The CDR3 is CASSSRTGGQKAFF. DNA for the CDR3: TGTGCCAGCAGCTCCCGGACAGGGGGCCAGAAAGCTTTCTTT.

The chain is built from TRBV9 and TRBJ2-1; 10 bases align to TRBD2. The CDR3 has 15 residues. After removal of 4 bases from V and 5 bases from J, the junction contained 6 bases not matched to a gene. CDR1 and CDR2 (germline): SGDLS, YYNGEE. CDR3 nucleotides: TGTGCCAGCAGCCCGATAGCGGGGGGCAACAATGAGCAGTTCTTC. The encoded protein is CASSPIAGGNNEQFF.

This clone was observed a single time. The chain carries TRBV18 and TRBJ2-7; 10 nucleotides agree with TRBD1. CDR1 and CDR2 from the germline V gene are KGHSH and LQKENI. Trimming at V came to 8 bases and at J to 3 bases, leaving 19 bases not matched to a gene. This CDR3 is built from 18 residues. CDR3 residues: CASSSAPPKWDRGYEQYF. As DNA, the CDR3 is TGTGCCAGCAGCAGCGCACCGCCCAAATGGGACAGGGGCTACGAGCAGTACTTC.

The chain joins TRBV5-1 to TRBJ2-5, with 8 bases that match TRBD1. The CDR3 spans 15 residues. Germline V lookup: CDR1 SGHRS, CDR2 YFSETQ. The junction had 5 bases not matched to a gene; V was cut back by 2 bases and J by 2 bases. CDR3 protein: CASSFGQGYQETQYF. CDR3 nucleotide sequence: TGCGCCAGCAGCTTCGGACAGGGTTATCAAGAGACCCAGTACTTC.

This clone appeared a single time. CDR3 sequence: CASSPLYRGRIANYGYTF. In nucleotides, the CDR3 is TGCGCCAGCAGCCCACTCTACAGGGGGCGAATCGCTAACTATGGCTACACCTTC. This sequence joins TRBV5-1 and TRBJ1-2; 9 nucleotides align to TRBD1. The CDR3 loop spans 18 amino acids. Germline assignment: CDR1 SGHRS and CDR2 YFSETQ. V was clipped by 4 bases and J by 0 bases; unmatched bases: 13.

This clone was detected ten times or more. The chain combines TRBV14 with TRBJ2-7, with D uncertain. Trimming pared 5 bases from V and 2 bases from J, leaving 13 bases between. The CDR3 consists of 14 residues. Looked up from germline, CDR1 is SGHDN and CDR2 is FVKESK. Here the CDR3 reads CASSDPSTAYEQYF. The CDR3 DNA reads TGTGCCAGCAGCGACCCAAGCACAGCCTACGAGCAGTACTTC.

The rearrangement links TRBV12-3 or TRBV12-4 to TRBJ1-3; D not resolved. Between the trimmed V and J ends, which lost 8 bases and 4 bases, there was a span of 9 bases. The CDR3 has 12 amino acids. The CDR3: CASVKRGNTIYF. The CDR3 DNA reads TGTGCCAGCGTAAAGAGGGGAAACACCATATATTTT.

The rearrangement joins TRBV6-7 to TRBJ2-2; 7 bases match TRBD1. TRBV6-7 is marked as an open reading frame, function uncertain. CDR3 length equals 16 residues. V gave up 4 bases and J gave up 2 bases; unmatched junction bases: 7. The CDR3 nucleotides are TGTGCCAGCAGTTCCTCCCGGGACAGAAACACCGGGGAGCTGTTTTTT. Translating gives CASSSSRDRNTGELFF.

This sequence joins TRBV5-1 and TRBJ1-1; 8 nucleotides agree with TRBD1. The CDR3 is made up of 15 amino acids. With 4 bases clipped from V and 4 bases from J, the junction kept 9 bases outside the gene matches. Germline assignment: CDR1 SGHRS and CDR2 YFSETQ. The CDR3 here is CASSITGTGGTEAFF. The CDR3 DNA reads TGCGCCAGCAGCATCACCGGGACAGGCGGCACTGAAGCTTTCTTT.

The chain carries TRBV28 and TRBJ1-2, with 8 bases lining up with TRBD1. The CDR3 has 12 amino acids. Per the germline V gene, CDR1 is MDHEN and CDR2 is SYDVKM. V lost 6 bases and J lost 6; bases outside the gene matches: 3. As DNA, the CDR3 is TGTGCCAGCAGGACAGGGGACGATGGCTACACCTTC. Amino acids: CASRTGDDGYTF.

The chain combines TRBV12-3 or TRBV12-4 with TRBJ1-4, with D unresolved. This CDR3 contains 11 residues. The V and J ends lost 7 bases and 4 bases respectively, with 4 bases between them. CDR3: CASTSNEKLFF. CDR3 DNA: TGTGCCAGCACCAGTAATGAAAAACTGTTTTTT.

This sequence joins TRBV19 and TRBJ1-2; 7 bases map to TRBD1. Germline V gene lookup returns CDR1 LNHDA and CDR2 SQIVND (reference sequence). The V and J ends lost 1 base and 0 bases, in that order; junction bases with no gene match: 5. This CDR3 is 16 amino acids long. The CDR3 DNA reads TGTGCCAGTAGTATAGGCCCCGGGACAGCTAACTATGGCTACACCTTC. Amino acid sequence: CASSIGPGTANYGYTF.

This chain connects TRBV5-5 to TRBJ1-1; 7 bases agree with TRBD1. There are 17 residues in the CDR3. CDR1 and CDR2 (germline): SGHKS, YYEKEE (reference sequence). After removal of 1 base from V and 0 bases from J, the junction contained 9 bases not matched to a gene. CDR3 in amino acids: CASSLFSAGGMNTEAFF. CDR3 bases: TGTGCCAGCAGCTTGTTCTCGGCAGGGGGAATGAACACTGAAGCTTTCTTT.

The genes are TRBV4-2 and TRBJ2-2; 9 bases are shared with TRBD2. The CDR3 has 18 amino acids. CDR1 is LGHNA and CDR2 is YNFKEQ in the germline V gene. V gave up 3 bases and J gave up 6 bases; unmatched junction bases: 14. The CDR3 loop is CASSHLQSGTSKAGELFF. The CDR3, as DNA: TGTGCCAGCAGCCACCTACAGTCGGGGACTAGCAAGGCCGGGGAGCTGTTTTTT.

The CDR3 DNA reads as TGTGCCAGTAGTATAGGGGACAGGTGGGATGGCTACACCTTC. Translating it yields CASSIGDRWDGYTF. The V gene is TRBV19, the J gene TRBJ1-2; 8 bases align to TRBD1. Germline values: CDR1 LNHDA, CDR2 SQIVND (reference sequence). This CDR3 contains 14 residues. V lost 1 base, J lost 6 bases, and 4 bases stayed unmatched.

This chain joins TRBV7-9 and TRBJ1-4; D call uncertain. V gave up 1 base and J gave up 5 bases, with 14 bases separating them. There are 16 residues in the CDR3. Germline lookup yields CDR1 SEHNR and CDR2 FQNEAQ (reference sequence). CDR3 in DNA: TGTGCCAGCAGCTTAGGCGAGTCGGGAGGGAATGAAAAACTGTTTTTT. Translation gives CASSLGESGGNEKLFF.

The chain employs TRBV30 and TRBJ2-1; D is possibly TRBD1 or TRBD2 (5 bases each). V lost 8 bases to trimming and J lost 0 bases, with 11 bases between them. Germline V lookup: CDR1 GTSNPN, CDR2 SVGIG (reference sequence). This CDR3 spans 13 amino acids. CDR3 sequence: CAGGRSSYNEQFF. CDR3 in DNA: TGTGCCGGGGGTAGGAGCTCCTACAATGAGCAGTTCTTC.

V usage is TRBV10-3 and J usage is TRBJ2-3, with 8 bases fitting TRBD2. V dropped 3 bases and J dropped 3; count of bases not matched to a gene: 8. Germline V gene data show CDR1 as ENHRY and CDR2 as SYGVKD. The CDR3 loop spans 16 amino acids. The CDR3 DNA reads as TGTGCCATCAGTGACCTGGCGGGGGGCCCTACAGATACGCAGTATTTT. Its translation is CAISDLAGGPTDTQYF.

J is TRBJ2-2 and V is TRBV7-9, with a weak D call TRBD2 (6 bases). V was trimmed by 4 bases and J by 0 bases, leaving 15 bases between them. The CDR3 contains 17 residues. Germline V gene data show CDR1 as SEHNR and CDR2 as FQNEAQ (reference sequence). The CDR3 spells CASSSRDGEANTGELFF. Written as DNA, the CDR3 is TGTGCCAGCAGCTCTCGGGACGGGGAGGCGAACACCGGGGAGCTGTTTTTT.

The CDR3 sequence: CASSMQGSTNEKLFF. The CDR3 DNA reads TGTGCCAGTAGTATGCAGGGTTCAACTAATGAAAAACTGTTTTTT. The V gene is TRBV19, the J gene TRBJ1-4; D is perhaps TRBD1 (5 bases). Germline V gene sequence: CDR1 LNHDA, CDR2 SQIVND (reference sequence). V lost 3 bases to trimming and J lost 0 bases, with 8 bases between them. The CDR3 is 15 amino acids.

The chain uses TRBV10-3 and TRBJ2-7, with D perhaps matching TRBD1 (6 bases). The V end was cut by 2 bases, the J end by 1 base, with 12 bases between. Germline assignment: CDR1 ENHRY and CDR2 SYGVKD. CDR3 length: 15 residues. CDR3: CAISEREQGSYEQYF. CDR3 in DNA: TGTGCCATCAGTGAGAGAGAACAGGGATCCTACGAGCAGTACTTC.

The chain employs TRBV6-5 and TRBJ2-7, with 7 positions matching TRBD1. The CDR3 has 15 amino acids. From germline, CDR1 is MNHEY and CDR2 SVGAGI. V lost 6 bases, J lost 3 bases, and 11 bases stayed unmatched. The CDR3 sequence is CASSRQGNLLYEQYF. In DNA form, the CDR3 reads TGTGCCAGCAGCCGACAGGGTAATCTACTCTACGAGCAGTACTTC.

This clone was seen only a few times. The chain employs TRBV24-1 and TRBJ1-1; 8 positions agree with TRBD1. The CDR3 totals 12 residues. Looked up from germline, CDR1 is KGHDR and CDR2 is SFDVKD. With V trimmed by 3 bases and J by 9 bases, 2 bases remained unmatched. CDR3 sequence reads: CATSDTGGKAFF. In nucleotides, the CDR3 is TGTGCCACCAGTGATACAGGGGGGAAAGCTTTCTTT.